The next 26 T cell receptor beta chains were all read from a single sample in a study of blood T cell repertoires in COVID-19. TCRdb's copy holds only in-frame clones and misses some; the assay was immunoSEQ multiplex PCR. The sample has 95,000 to 150,000 clones; around 89% are singletons. Sequenced material: peripheral blood. These receptors were obtained from a woman aged 55 to 70 with COVID-19, enrolled during active disease.

The J gene is TRBJ2-1, the V gene TRBV5-1; TRBD2 agrees at 15 bases. Germline V gene lookup returns CDR1 SGHRS and CDR2 YFSETQ. The CDR3 runs to 17 residues. V dropped 0 bases and J dropped 9; count of bases not matched to a gene: 7. The CDR3 protein is CASSLVPGLAGGGEQFF. CDR3 in DNA: TGCGCCAGCAGCTTGGTGCCGGGACTAGCGGGGGGAGGTGAGCAGTTCTTC.

V gene TRBV9 combines with J gene TRBJ2-5; perhaps TRBD2 as D (6 bases). The CDR3 has 16 residues. Trimming removed 0 bases from V and 4 bases from J, with 16 bases in between. CDR1 and CDR2 from the germline V gene are SGDLS and YYNGEE. CDR3 DNA sequence: TGTGCCAGCAGCGTAGGGGGACGGGCTAGCGCAGAGACCCAGTACTTC. This gives the protein CASSVGGRASAETQYF.

This clone has just a few counts. The chain uses TRBV20-1 and TRBJ1-1; possibly TRBD1 for D (6 bases). The V gene lost 3 bases and the J gene lost 6 bases, with 17 bases spanning the gap. CDR3 length: 14 residues. Germline CDR1 reads DFQATT; CDR2 reads SNEGSKA (reference sequence). CDR3 coding DNA: TGCAGTGCTAGTGTGGGCAGGGGTTCTTCTGAAGCTTTCTTT. As protein: CSASVGRGSSEAFF.

The chain recombines TRBV20-1 with TRBJ1-1; D remains unclear. Deletions cut 7 bases from V and 1 base from J, with 7 bases between. Germline-derived CDR1 and CDR2 are DFQATT and SNEGSKA (reference sequence). The length of the CDR3 is 11 residues. CDR3 loop: CSVPGNTEAFF. The CDR3 DNA reads TGCAGTGTCCCCGGGAACACTGAAGCTTTCTTT.

The chain couples TRBV5-1 to TRBJ2-7; D may be TRBD2 (6 bases). The germline V gene encodes CDR1 SGHRS and CDR2 YFSETQ. This CDR3 comprises 17 residues. Trimming removed 1 base at V and 2 bases at J, with 19 bases between. Here the CDR3 reads CASSLPRRGNRPYEQYF. CDR3 bases: TGCGCCAGCAGCTTGCCCAGGAGGGGCAATAGGCCCTACGAGCAGTACTTC.

The chain couples TRBV9 to TRBJ1-2, with 7 bases matching TRBD1. Germline V gives CDR1 SGDLS, CDR2 YYNGEE. With V trimmed by 6 bases and J by 4 bases, 9 bases remained unmatched. The length of the CDR3 is 14 residues. The CDR3 bases are TGTGCCAGCACTAGAGAACAGGGGATCTATGGCTACACCTTC. Protein product: CASTREQGIYGYTF.

The rearrangement links TRBV6-4 to TRBJ2-2, with 14 bases that match TRBD2. The V gene end was trimmed by 8 bases and the J gene end by 4 bases; junction bases not matched to a gene: 15. The CDR3 contains 19 residues. From germline, CDR1 is MRHNA and CDR2 SNTAGT. The CDR3 region has the DNA TGTGCCAGCCAAAATATACGGACTAGCGGGGGGATCGGCACCGGGGAGCTGTTTTTT. Its protein is CASQNIRTSGGIGTGELFF.

The chain uses TRBV7-8 and TRBJ1-5; D ambiguous. V gave up 7 bases and J gave up 2 bases, with 9 bases separating them. Germline lookup yields CDR1 SGHVS and CDR2 FQNEAQ. The CDR3 consists of 13 residues. The CDR3 here is CASTTRGNQPQHF. The CDR3 DNA reads TGTGCCAGCACTACGAGGGGCAATCAGCCCCAGCATTTT.

The CDR3 reads CASSLGANEQFF. CDR3 DNA sequence: TGTGCCAGCAGCCTGGGAGCAAATGAGCAGTTCTTC. The chain employs TRBV3-1 (or the pseudogene TRBV3-2) and TRBJ2-1, with D maybe TRBD2 (5 bases). Germline CDR1 reads LGHDT; CDR2 reads YNNKEL (reference sequence). V gave up 4 bases and J gave up 7 bases, with 8 bases separating them. This CDR3 is 12 amino acids long.

The chain carries TRBV6-5 and TRBJ2-1, with 11 bases identical to TRBD1. The CDR3 covers 15 residues. V trimming: 5 bases; J trimming: 6 bases; junction bases outside the gene matches: 6. Germline CDR1 reads MNHEY; CDR2 reads SVGAGI. The CDR3 loop reads CASSPQGQGGNEQFF. CDR3 sequence (DNA): TGTGCCAGCAGTCCCCAGGGACAGGGGGGCAATGAGCAGTTCTTC.

V gene TRBV18 combines with J gene TRBJ1-1; D might be TRBD1 (5 bases). The CDR3 sequence is 14 residues long. The V gene lost 1 base and the J gene lost 2 bases, with 8 bases spanning the gap. CDR1 is KGHSH and CDR2 is LQKENI in the germline V gene. In nucleotides, the CDR3 is TGTGCCAGCTCACCACTGGGGCCAAACACTGAAGCTTTCTTT. Encoded protein: CASSPLGPNTEAFF.

The V gene is TRBV25-1, the J gene TRBJ2-1; D perhaps matches TRBD1 (5 bases). CDR3 length: 13 residues. Per germline, CDR1 MGHDK and CDR2 SYGVNS. Trimming shortened V by 3 bases and J by 6 bases, and 9 bases separated the two germline ends. This CDR3 reads CASSDWTINEQFF. CDR3 sequence (DNA): TGTGCCAGCAGTGACTGGACAATCAATGAGCAGTTCTTC.

V is TRBV19 and J is TRBJ2-2; 7 nucleotides match TRBD2. Germline V lookup: CDR1 LNHDA, CDR2 SQIVND (reference sequence). V was pared by 7 bases and J by 5 bases, with 7 bases of the junction left unmatched. There are 14 residues in the CDR3. The CDR3 spells CASTQGLQTGELFF. In nucleotides, the CDR3 is TGTGCCAGTACTCAGGGACTACAGACCGGGGAGCTGTTTTTT. The whole variable domain, filled in from reference TRBV19 and TRBJ2-2, reads DGGITQSPKYLFRKEGQNVTLSCEQNLNHDAMYWYRQDPGQGLRLIYYSQIVNDFQKGDIAEGYSVSREKKESFPLTVTSAQKNPTAFYLCASTQGLQTGELFFGEGSRLTVL.

The rearrangement links TRBV7-6 to TRBJ2-5; 9 bases match TRBD2. Germline V gives CDR1 SGHVS, CDR2 FNYEAQ. After removal of 2 bases from V and 3 bases from J, the junction contained 4 bases not matched to a gene. This CDR3 has 15 amino acids. The CDR3 region has the DNA TGTGCCAGCAGCTTAATTCCTAGCGGGGAAGAGACCCAGTACTTC. Translation: CASSLIPSGEETQYF.

The gene calls are TRBV30 and TRBJ2-1; TRBD2 agrees at 10 bases. Trimming removed 4 bases from V and 8 bases from J; junction bases left unmatched: 11. The CDR3 is 15 amino acids. CDR1 is GTSNPN and CDR2 is SVGIG in the germline V gene (reference sequence). CDR3 coding DNA: TGTGCCTGGAATAAGCGGGGGGGCGCCCGGGATGAGCAGTTCTTC. Amino acids: CAWNKRGGARDEQFF.

This chain connects TRBV9 to TRBJ2-7; 8 positions agree with TRBD1. The junction had 4 bases not matched to a gene; V was cut back by 3 bases and J by 2 bases. The CDR3 contains 14 residues. Germline CDR1 and CDR2: SGDLS and YYNGEE. The CDR3, as DNA: TGTGCCAGCAGCGCCGGGACAGGTACCTACGAGCAGTACTTC. This gives the protein CASSAGTGTYEQYF.

The chain couples TRBV5-1 to TRBJ1-1, with 9 bases fitting TRBD1. V lost 1 base, J lost 4 bases, and 5 bases stayed unmatched. Germline V gene lookup returns CDR1 SGHRS and CDR2 YFSETQ. The CDR3 is 15 residues long. The CDR3 DNA follows: TGCGCCAGCAGCTTGACAGGGGGCGAGGTCACTGAAGCTTTCTTT. This encodes CASSLTGGEVTEAFF.

V is TRBV20-1 and J is TRBJ2-7; no reliable D call. This CDR3 is built from 11 residues. V was cut by 3 bases and J by 1 base, with 4 bases left in between. Germline values: CDR1 DFQATT, CDR2 SNEGSKA (reference sequence). CDR3 loop: CSASASYEQYF. The CDR3 nucleotides read TGCAGTGCTAGCGCGTCCTACGAGCAGTACTTC.

Here the CDR3 reads CATSSRGGGTEAFF. DNA for the CDR3: TGTGCCACCAGCAGCAGGGGTGGGGGCACTGAAGCTTTCTTT. V and J are TRBV15 and TRBJ1-1, with D possibly matching TRBD1 (6 bases). Trimming stripped 3 bases from V and 4 bases from J, with 12 bases between. Germline assignment: CDR1 LNHNV and CDR2 YYDKDF (reference sequence). CDR3 size: 14 residues.

This rearrangement joins TRBV18 to TRBJ2-2, with 7 bases aligning to TRBD1. The CDR3 totals 14 residues. V shed 3 bases and J 4 bases; nucleotides not matched to a gene: 2. CDR1 KGHSH and CDR2 LQKENI come from the germline V gene. In DNA, the CDR3 is TGTGCCAGCTCACCGACAGGGTTCACCGGGGAGCTGTTTTTT. It yields the protein CASSPTGFTGELFF.

The V and J genes are TRBV9 and TRBJ1-2; TRBD1 matches at 9 bases. Germline trimming cut 4 bases from V and 7 bases from J; bases unmatched to any gene: 8. Germline V lookup: CDR1 SGDLS, CDR2 YYNGEE. CDR3 size: 14 residues. The CDR3, as DNA: TGTGCCAGCAGCACGGGACAGGGTGGTCTTGGCTACACCTTC. Protein product: CASSTGQGGLGYTF.

The CDR3 spells CASSDSYSNQPQHF. For the CDR3, the DNA is TGTGCCAGCAGTGATTCGTATAGCAATCAGCCCCAGCATTTT. The J gene is TRBJ1-5, the V gene TRBV6-1; unclear D gene. This CDR3 has 14 amino acids. Germline V gene lookup returns CDR1 MNHNS and CDR2 SASEGT. Trimming stripped 3 bases from V and 0 bases from J, with 6 bases between.

The chain couples TRBV5-4 to TRBJ2-3; TRBD2 is a possible D gene (6 bases). The V gene's germline CDR1 is SGHNT and CDR2 YYREEE (reference sequence). V lost 0 bases and J 2 bases, leaving 10 bases between the germline ends. The CDR3 runs to 15 residues. The CDR3 protein is CASSLEPSVTDTQYF. The CDR3 nucleotides are TGTGCCAGCAGCTTGGAGCCTAGCGTCACAGATACGCAGTATTTT.

The V call is TRBV27, the J call TRBJ1-6, with 10 bases matching TRBD1. The CDR3 contains 15 residues. The trim removed 4 bases at V and 10 bases at J, leaving 7 bases unmatched. From germline, CDR1 is MNHEY and CDR2 SMNVEV (reference sequence). CDR3: CASSWGTGVGSPLHF. CDR3 coding DNA: TGTGCCAGCAGTTGGGGGACAGGGGTCGGATCACCCCTCCACTTT.

The chain is built from TRBV13 and TRBJ2-7; 7 bases align to TRBD1. Germline CDR1 reads PRHDT; CDR2 reads FYEKMQ (reference sequence). Trimming at V came to 5 bases and at J to 1 base, leaving 8 bases not matched to a gene. The CDR3 loop spans 15 amino acids. The chain's CDR3 is CASSTRQGWSYEQYF. The CDR3 DNA reads TGTGCCAGCAGCACCCGACAGGGATGGTCCTACGAGCAGTACTTC.

The chain is built from TRBV11-2 and TRBJ2-5; 11 nucleotides agree with TRBD1. V dropped 5 bases and J dropped 4; count of bases not matched to a gene: 6. The CDR3 has 15 amino acids. Looked up from germline, CDR1 is SGHAT and CDR2 is FQNNGV. CDR3 loop: CASSPTGTGGETQYF. For the CDR3, the DNA is TGTGCCAGCAGCCCGACCGGGACAGGGGGAGAGACCCAGTACTTC.